These 24 T cell receptor beta chains were sequenced from one sample in a study of T cell repertoires in aging, cancer and after chemotherapy. Multiplex touch-down PCR with TRB-A/B primers amplified rearranged V-D-J TRB sequences. MiXCR, run by TCRdb on the multiplex PCR reads, gives a single entry per CDR3 protein. The profile shows some 9,000 distinct CDR3 sequences, 45% to 70% of them singletons. Peripheral blood genomic DNA, not sorted cells or RNA, was the template. The sample was blood. The receptors derive from a human donor in good health.

The chain carries TRBV19 and TRBJ2-2; D remains ambiguous. Trimming cost V 7 bases and J 3 bases, with 6 bases left between them. This CDR3 has 12 amino acids. CDR1 is LNHDA, CDR2 SQIVND, per germline (reference sequence). The CDR3 is CASNIYTGELFF. CDR3 sequence (DNA): TGTGCCAGTAACATATACACCGGGGAGCTGTTTTTT.

This clonotype has only a few counts. The CDR3 sequence: CASSSRTVYNEQFF. The CDR3 DNA reads TGTGCCAGCAGCTCCAGGACGGTTTACAATGAGCAGTTCTTC. This rearrangement joins TRBV5-6 to TRBJ2-1; D not certain. V lost 3 bases to trimming and J lost 4 bases, with 11 bases between them. The CDR3 runs 14 residues. Germline loops: CDR1 SGHDT, CDR2 YYEEEE.

The gene calls are TRBV5-5 and TRBJ2-3; 8 nucleotides align to TRBD1. The CDR3 is 16 amino acids. CDR1 is SGHKS and CDR2 is YYEKEE in the germline V gene (reference sequence). V shed 2 bases and J 3 bases; nucleotides not matched to a gene: 8. The CDR3 nucleotides read TGTGCCAGCAGCTTTGTCCAGGGGGCATCGACAGATACGCAGTATTTT. Protein sequence: CASSFVQGASTDTQYF.

This clonotype was seen just once. This chain joins TRBV6-1 and TRBJ2-7, with 7 bases matching TRBD2. The CDR3 runs to 15 residues. Trimming cost V 5 bases and J 7 bases; bases outside gene matches: 14. CDR1 is MNHNS, CDR2 SASEGT, per germline. The CDR3, as DNA: TGTGCCAGCAGTTACGCGGGAGAGGGTACAAGGGAGCAGTACTTC. Residues: CASSYAGEGTREQYF.

This clonotype appeared once. This chain links TRBV6-1 with TRBJ2-2; 9 bases are shared with TRBD2. Per germline, CDR1 MNHNS and CDR2 SASEGT. Losses at the gene ends were 2 bases for V and 3 bases for J; bases not matched to a gene: 1. The CDR3 extends over 15 amino acids. The CDR3 DNA follows: TGTGCCAGCAGTGAACTAGCGGGACACACCGGGGAGCTGTTTTTT. It yields the protein CASSELAGHTGELFF.

V is TRBV5-4 and J is TRBJ2-5; 8 bases agree with TRBD2. The V and J ends lost 5 bases and 1 base, in that order; junction bases with no gene match: 13. The V gene's germline CDR1 is SGHNT and CDR2 YYREEE (reference sequence). The CDR3 spans 17 residues. CDR3 sequence (DNA): TGTGCCAGCAGTTACGTGGGGCTAGCGGGCCCCCAAGAGACCCAGTACTTC. It translates to CASSYVGLAGPQETQYF.

The chain joins TRBV20-1 to TRBJ1-5; no definite D call. V lost 8 bases and J 0 bases, leaving 8 bases between the germline ends. The germline V gene encodes CDR1 DFQATT and CDR2 SNEGSKA (reference sequence). The CDR3 is made up of 12 amino acids. DNA for the CDR3: TGCAGTACTGGCAATAGCAATCAGCCCCAGCATTTT. Residues: CSTGNSNQPQHF.

The rearrangement joins TRBV2 to TRBJ2-1; D perhaps matches TRBD1 (7 bases). The germline V gene has CDR1 SNHLY and CDR2 FYNNEI. The CDR3 sequence is 15 residues long. The germline V and J ends were trimmed by 6 bases and 7 bases, with 19 bases remaining between them. The CDR3 coding sequence is TGTGCCAGCAGCGACGGGGGCTGGACAGGTAATGAGCAGTTCTTC. Amino acid sequence: CASSDGGWTGNEQFF.

This chain links TRBV6-5 with TRBJ1-2; D unclear. Trimming left V 7 bases short and J 5 bases short, with 17 bases between. The CDR3 is made up of 14 amino acids. The germline gives CDR1 MNHEY, CDR2 SVGAGI. CDR3 protein: CASTWRSSGYGYTF. In DNA form, the CDR3 reads TGTGCCAGCACTTGGAGGTCGTCAGGTTATGGCTACACCTTC.

The V gene is TRBV29-1, the J gene TRBJ1-2, with D possibly TRBD1 on 6 matching bases. The CDR3 extends over 14 amino acids. V was pared by 3 bases and J by 4 bases, with 15 bases between. The germline CDR1 and CDR2 sequences are SQVTM and ANQGSEA. Here the CDR3 reads CSVDPQGPSYGYTF. CDR3 nucleotides: TGCAGCGTTGACCCCCAGGGGCCGAGCTATGGCTACACCTTC.

The chain joins TRBV5-4 to TRBJ1-1; D gene ambiguous. Germline V CDR1 and CDR2: SGHNT, YYREEE (reference sequence). CDR3 size: 14 residues. Trimming stripped 4 bases from V and 8 bases from J, with 18 bases between. CDR3 DNA sequence: TGTGCCAGCAGCCAAAAGGGCGGGAGGGCCGAAGCTTTCTTT. It codes for CASSQKGGRAEAFF.

DNA of the CDR3: TGTGCCAGCTCACCCACACATGCAACTAATGAAAAACTGTTTTTT. Amino acid sequence: CASSPTHATNEKLFF. The chain uses TRBV18 and TRBJ1-4, with no clear D. V was shortened by 3 bases and J by 0 bases, with 8 bases between the two germline ends. There are 15 residues in the CDR3. Germline loops: CDR1 KGHSH, CDR2 LQKENI.

V usage is TRBV6-2 or TRBV6-3 and J usage is TRBJ2-1, with 10 bases identical to TRBD2. V was clipped by 4 bases and J by 8 bases; unmatched bases: 8. CDR1 and CDR2 from the germline V gene are MNHEY and SVGEGT. This CDR3 comprises 15 residues. The CDR3, as DNA: TGTGCCAGCAGTTCCAGTAGCGGGAGGTTTCATGAGCAGTTCTTC. Protein: CASSSSSGRFHEQFF.

The rearrangement links TRBV20-1 to TRBJ1-5; TRBD1 matches at 8 bases. Germline CDR1 and CDR2: DFQATT and SNEGSKA (reference sequence). This CDR3 is 14 amino acids long. The junction had 7 bases not matched to a gene; V was cut back by 3 bases and J by 6 bases. The CDR3 DNA reads TGCAGTGCTAGTCGGGACAGGCAGGGTCAGCCCCAGCATTTT. Translated, it gives CSASRDRQGQPQHF.

The V gene is TRBV27, the J gene TRBJ1-2, with TRBD1 as a possible D gene (5 bases). This CDR3 has 13 residues. CDR1 is MNHEY, CDR2 SMNVEV, per germline (reference sequence). V gave up 3 bases and J gave up 5 bases, with 10 bases separating them. The CDR3 DNA follows: TGTGCCAGCAGTTTGGGGGTTGGGTATGGCTACACCTTC. The encoded protein is CASSLGVGYGYTF.

By its share, this clonotype is medium-sized. This chain connects TRBV6-5 to TRBJ2-6; D not certain. CDR3 length: 15 residues. V dropped 4 bases and J dropped 2 bases, with 9 bases sitting between them. The V gene's germline CDR1 is MNHEY and CDR2 SVGAGI. CDR3 sequence (DNA): TGTGCCAGCAGTTCTCACCTCACTGGGGCCAACGTCCTGACTTTC. Translation gives CASSSHLTGANVLTF.

This clonotype was observed a handful of times. V usage is TRBV19 and J usage is TRBJ2-7; 7 bases line up with TRBD2. Germline assignment: CDR1 LNHDA and CDR2 SQIVND (reference sequence). This CDR3 is 15 amino acids long. V lost 5 bases and J lost 4; bases outside the gene matches: 11. The CDR3 DNA reads as TGTGCCAGTAGTGTTACCTCCGGGAGGACTTACGAGCAGTACTTC. Protein sequence: CASSVTSGRTYEQYF.

The genes are TRBV6-5 and TRBJ2-7; 10 positions match TRBD2. This CDR3 contains 20 residues. Germline assignment: CDR1 MNHEY and CDR2 SVGAGI. V dropped 2 bases and J dropped 0; count of bases not matched to a gene: 16. The CDR3 is CASSYHLPRTSSGSSYEQYF. Written as DNA, the CDR3 is TGTGCCAGCAGTTACCACCTCCCTAGGACCTCTAGCGGGAGCTCCTACGAGCAGTACTTC.

This clonotype has only a few counts. The rearrangement links TRBV19 to TRBJ1-5, with 9 bases fitting TRBD1. After removal of 4 bases from V and 4 bases from J, the junction contained 2 bases not matched to a gene. Germline-derived CDR1 and CDR2 are LNHDA and SQIVND (reference sequence). There are 14 residues in the CDR3. The CDR3 nucleotides are TGTGCCAGTAGTAAACAGGGGGCAAATCAGCCCCAGCATTTT. Translation: CASSKQGANQPQHF.

The gene calls are TRBV6-5 and TRBJ2-2; 13 bases fit TRBD2. The CDR3 contains 17 residues. Germline CDR1 MNHEY, CDR2 SVGAGI. V lost 7 bases, J lost 8 bases, and 13 bases stayed unmatched. For the CDR3, the DNA is TGTGCCAGCACTTCATCCACTAGCGGGGGGGCCAGGGGGGAGCTGTTTTTT. Protein: CASTSSTSGGARGELFF.

The CDR3 sequence: CASRGSAAVLTYNSPLHF. For the CDR3, the DNA is TGTGCCAGTAGAGGGTCGGCAGCCGTTCTAACCTATAATTCACCCCTCCACTTT. V and J are TRBV19 and TRBJ1-6; D gene ambiguous. Germline CDR1 LNHDA, CDR2 SQIVND (reference sequence). The germline V and J ends were trimmed by 6 bases and 2 bases, with 20 bases remaining between them. The CDR3 has 18 residues.

The CDR3 nucleotides read TGCGCCAGCAGCTTGACAGGGAGCACAGATACGCAGTATTTT. Translation: CASSLTGSTDTQYF. The chain uses TRBV5-1 and TRBJ2-3, with a weak D call TRBD1 (6 bases). Germline assignment: CDR1 SGHRS and CDR2 YFSETQ. The ends were cut back, 1 base at V and 0 bases at J, with 6 bases in the middle. This CDR3 region has 14 residues.

CDR3 sequence reads: CASSLDPTSAKNIQYF. The CDR3 bases are TGTGCCAGCAGCTTAGACCCTACTTCAGCCAAAAACATTCAGTACTTC. The rearrangement uses TRBV11-1 and TRBJ2-4; D not resolved. From germline, CDR1 is SGHAT and CDR2 FQDESV (reference sequence). Deletions cut 1 base from V and 0 bases from J, with 10 bases between. The CDR3 sequence is 16 residues long.

The chain joins TRBV10-1 to TRBJ1-2; 9 bases agree with TRBD1. Losses at the gene ends were 5 bases for V and 4 bases for J; bases not matched to a gene: 8. This CDR3 is 15 amino acids long. CDR1 is WNHNN and CDR2 is SYGVQD in the germline V gene (reference sequence). The CDR3 sequence is CASSPRTGVAYGYTF. CDR3 in DNA: TGCGCCAGCAGTCCAAGGACAGGGGTGGCCTATGGCTACACCTTC.